This TCR beta chain was sequenced during a study of blood T cell repertoires in COVID-19. Study overall: Sources were T cells, B-cell-depleted T cells, or PBMCs; the material itself was cDNA or gDNA.

This clone was counted a few times. Profiling relied on immunoSEQ multiplex PCR, and the TCRdb table lists in-frame clones only, not all of them. Here the sample spans about 250,000 clones, more than 65% being singletons. Seattle's cohort entered during active infection and was followed longitudinally. Unmatched junction bases numbered 5, after V lost 3 bases and J lost 6 bases. There are 14 residues in the CDR3. Germline CDR1 is LNHDA and CDR2 is SQIVND (reference sequence). This chain joins TRBV19 and TRBJ1-2, with 9 bases that match TRBD1. The sample comprised peripheral blood. The sequence was collected from a person aged 70 to 80 with COVID-19, enrolled during active disease. The CDR3 sequence is CASSIDRGWNGYTF. For the CDR3, the DNA is TGTGCCAGTAGTATCGACAGGGGGTGGAATGGCTACACCTTC.